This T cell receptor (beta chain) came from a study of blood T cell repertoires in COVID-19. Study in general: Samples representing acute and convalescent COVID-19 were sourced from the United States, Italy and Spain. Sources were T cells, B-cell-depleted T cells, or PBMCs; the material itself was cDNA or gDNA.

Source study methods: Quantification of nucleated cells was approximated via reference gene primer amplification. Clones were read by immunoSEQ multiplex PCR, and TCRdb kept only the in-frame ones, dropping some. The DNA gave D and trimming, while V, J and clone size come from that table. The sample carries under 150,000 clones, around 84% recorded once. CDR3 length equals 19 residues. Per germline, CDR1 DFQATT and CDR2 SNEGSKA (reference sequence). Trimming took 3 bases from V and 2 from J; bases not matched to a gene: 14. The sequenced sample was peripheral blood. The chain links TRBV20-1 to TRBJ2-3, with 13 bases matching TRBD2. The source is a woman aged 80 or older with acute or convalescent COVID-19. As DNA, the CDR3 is TGCAGTGCTAGTCCCGGGACTAGCGGGAATACGGGCCCCACAGATACGCAGTATTTT. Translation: CSASPGTSGNTGPTDTQYF.